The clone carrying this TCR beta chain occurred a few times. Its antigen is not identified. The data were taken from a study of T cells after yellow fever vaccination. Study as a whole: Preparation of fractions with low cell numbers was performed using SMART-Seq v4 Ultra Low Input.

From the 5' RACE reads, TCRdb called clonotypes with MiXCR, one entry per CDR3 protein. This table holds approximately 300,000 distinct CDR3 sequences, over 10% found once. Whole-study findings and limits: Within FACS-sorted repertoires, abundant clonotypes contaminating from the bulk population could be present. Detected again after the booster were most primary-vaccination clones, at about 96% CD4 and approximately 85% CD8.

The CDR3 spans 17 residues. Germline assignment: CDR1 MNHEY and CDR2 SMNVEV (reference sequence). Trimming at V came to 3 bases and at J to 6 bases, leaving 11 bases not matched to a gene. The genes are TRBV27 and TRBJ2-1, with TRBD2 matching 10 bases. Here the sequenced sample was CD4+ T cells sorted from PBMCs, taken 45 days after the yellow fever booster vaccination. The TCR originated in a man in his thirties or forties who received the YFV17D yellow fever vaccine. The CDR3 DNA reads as TGTGCCAGCAGTTTCACTAGCGGGACGGTTATAGGCAATGAGCAGTTCTTC. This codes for CASSFTSGTVIGNEQFF.